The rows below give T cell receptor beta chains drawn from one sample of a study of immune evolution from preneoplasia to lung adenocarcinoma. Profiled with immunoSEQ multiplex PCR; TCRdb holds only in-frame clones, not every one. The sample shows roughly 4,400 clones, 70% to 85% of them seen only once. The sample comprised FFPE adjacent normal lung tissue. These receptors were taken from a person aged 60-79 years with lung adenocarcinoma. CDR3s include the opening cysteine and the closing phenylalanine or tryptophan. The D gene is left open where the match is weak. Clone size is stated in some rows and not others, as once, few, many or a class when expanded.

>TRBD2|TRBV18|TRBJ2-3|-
CASSTSTSRAQYF
TGTGCCAGCTCAACTTCGACTAGCCGGGCGCAGTATTTT
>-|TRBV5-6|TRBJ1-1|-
CASSRQRGLGTEAFF
TGTGCCAGCAGCCGACAAAGGGGACTCGGCACTGAAGCTTTCTTT
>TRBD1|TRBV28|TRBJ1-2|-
CASNTRGLWGYTF
TGTGCCAGCAATACAAGGGGGCTTTGGGGCTACACCTTC
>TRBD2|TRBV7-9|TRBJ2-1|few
CASSPRRLAGTYNEQFF
TGTGCCAGCAGCCCCCGCAGACTAGCGGGAACGTACAATGAGCAGTTCTTC
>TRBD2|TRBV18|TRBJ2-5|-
CASSPTAGGLFKETQYF
TGTGCCAGCTCCCCGACAGCGGGAGGGCTTTTTAAAGAGACCCAGTACTTC
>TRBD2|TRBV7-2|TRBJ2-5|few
CASRALAGGVETQYF
TGTGCCAGCAGGGCACTAGCGGGAGGAGTAGAGACCCAGTACTTC
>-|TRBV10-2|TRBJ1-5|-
CASSVGNQPQHF
TGCGCCAGCAGTGTCGGCAATCAGCCCCAGCATTTT
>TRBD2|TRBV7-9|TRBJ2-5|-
CASSSIWTSGSASMETQYF
TGTGCCAGCAGCTCCATCTGGACTAGCGGGAGTGCATCGATGGAGACCCAGTACTTC
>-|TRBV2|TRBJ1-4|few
CASSGGSEKLFF
TGTGCCAGCAGTGGAGGCTCTGAAAAACTGTTTTTT
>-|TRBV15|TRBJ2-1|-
CATSKTTGEGYNEQFF
TGTGCCACCAGCAAAACGACAGGGGAGGGCTACAATGAGCAGTTCTTC